Described below is a single T cell receptor (beta chain) sequence and its context. Antigen specificity is unknown. The V end lost 7 bases, the J end lost 0 bases, and 11 bases lay between the germline ends. Germline values: CDR1 SGDLS, CDR2 YYNGEE. The CDR3 is made up of 14 amino acids. The entry originates in a study of cytomegalovirus exposure and HLA in healthy donors. Study findings and constraints: While the bulk of TCR sequences proved rare, some public TCRs turned up in many donors. The classifier reportedly diagnosed cytomegalovirus status with high specificity and sensitivity.

Clones were sequenced by immunoSEQ multiplex PCR, and TCRdb holds only the in-frame ones, with some missing. This table holds about 110,000 clones, 88% found once. The source material was PBMCs. The TCR sequence derives from a woman younger than 35 in good health and CMV-seronegative. The rearrangement uses TRBV9 and TRBJ2-1, with D perhaps matching TRBD2 (6 bases). CDR3 in amino acids: CASGGYYSYNEQFF. The DNA for the CDR3 is TGTGCCAGCGGGGGGTACTACTCCTACAATGAGCAGTTCTTC.